This T cell receptor beta chain was recorded in a study of T-cell memory formation after mild COVID-19 (dated by TCRdb to about 2021). Notes on the research overall: Most TCR sequence clusters were specific to one of the two donors. In two donors, T-cell clones that expanded and contracted after mild COVID-19 were tracked by sequencing TCRalpha and TCRbeta repertoires over time. Two young, previously healthy adult volunteers made up the cohort, one male and one female. Broader findings and caveats from the paper: Only two mild cases were covered in the study, and larger cohorts including severe cases with pre-infection samples were considered necessary. Contracting CD4+ clones were found mainly in CM and EM memory subsets, while CD8+ clones were enriched in EMRA. Clones that contracted from day 15 to 85 showed balanced CD4/CD8 phenotypes, whereas a second wave of clones that expanded from day 15 to 37 leaned towards CD4+. Some responding clones were detected in pre-infection memory, suggesting pre-existing cross-reactive memory T cells joined the SARS-CoV-2 response. SARS-CoV-2 specificity of the second-wave clones peaking on day 37 was not confirmed.

Ficoll-Paque density gradient centrifugation was the method used to isolate PBMCs. The CDR3 numbers 14 residues from cysteine through phenylalanine. The entry retains the CDR3 DNA only, 42 bases that are in frame from base 1. Germline trimming: 8 bases from V, 4 bases from J; junction bases outside gene matches: 6. The germline V gene gives CDR1 as WSHSY and CDR2 as SAAADI. The data were produced on an Illumina NovaSeq 6000. Using 5'RACE with constant-segment primers, TCRalpha and TCRbeta cDNA libraries were constructed, with sample barcodes and unique molecular identifiers added in the process. RNA was extracted from every sample with Trizol reagent. The libraries were amplified in two PCR steps, and the second step added a second sample barcode and Illumina TruSeq adapters. Sequencing of libraries was performed on an Illumina NovaSeq with 2 x 150 bp paired-end reads. The authors' pipeline ran thus. The reads were demultiplexed and collapsed into UMI-guided consensus sequences using migec v1.2.7. With mixcr v2.1.11, UMI consensuses were aligned to TRA and TRB V and J templates and assembled into clonotypes. A clonotype was counted as expanded or contracted only if both edgeR and NoisET called the change significant, with noise models trained on biological replicates. For edgeR calls, a false discovery rate-adjusted p below 0.01 and a log2 fold-change threshold of 1 were applied. PCA with hierarchical clustering of max-normalized trajectories of the 1000 most abundant clonotypes was used as exploratory dynamics analysis. Separately sequenced CD4+ and CD8+ repertoires were used to assign the CD4 or CD8 phenotype of responding clones. TCRdb redid the processing of the public reads, applying fastp at Q25 and MiXCR, and retained in-frame beta chains. For every CDR3 protein sequence, its rows merge into one entry that carries the most common genes and DNA. The V and J calls follow TCRdb's processing rather than the paper's. The sample records 400,000 to 500,000 distinct CDR3 sequences, 20% of which are singletons. About 8.8% of the sample is held by the ten biggest clonotypes.

Concerning this clonotype itself: It lacks a known antigen. Base qualities were left out, and no much larger clone turns up one base away.

This sequence uses TRBV10-2 and TRBJ2-3; 10 of the junction bases match TRBD2. The specimen was PBMCs or a T cell subset sorted from them (not recorded which). The sequence was collected from an adult woman who had mild COVID-19 (a few samples of this study predate the infection). The sample titles of this study are shuffled in the database, so cell type and time point are left out; the donor was told from shared clones. The nucleotides read TGCGCCAGCGTGAAGCGGGGGGGCCCAGATACGCAGTATTTT. This sequence encodes CASVKRGGPDTQYF.